This T cell receptor (beta chain) was sequenced in a study of T cells in localized non-small cell lung cancer. Study-wide points: The study detected a median roughly 57 of the top 100 tumor clones in adjacent lung. Uninvolved adjacent lung showed the highest T cell clonality, exceeding tumor. Only one tumor region was sequenced, so heterogeneity remains possible.

Data came from immunoSEQ multiplex PCR; TCRdb stores just in-frame clones and leaves some out. The sample holds around 540 clones, roughly 25% seen once. A remark on this clone: Its matching antigen is unknown.

The length of the CDR3 is 13 residues. V shed 6 bases and J shed 0 bases, with 12 bases lying between them. Germline V gene lookup returns CDR1 SQVTM and CDR2 ANQGSEA. The clonotype was recovered from a male donor aged 60 or over with stage II lung adenocarcinoma. This sequence joins TRBV29-1 and TRBJ2-7; TRBD1 is a possible D gene (6 bases). This specimen consisted of lung tumor tissue, obtained before any cancer treatment. CDR3 in amino acids: CSVRDTNSYEQYF. Written as DNA, the CDR3 is TGCAGCGTCCGGGACACCAACTCCTACGAGCAGTACTTC.